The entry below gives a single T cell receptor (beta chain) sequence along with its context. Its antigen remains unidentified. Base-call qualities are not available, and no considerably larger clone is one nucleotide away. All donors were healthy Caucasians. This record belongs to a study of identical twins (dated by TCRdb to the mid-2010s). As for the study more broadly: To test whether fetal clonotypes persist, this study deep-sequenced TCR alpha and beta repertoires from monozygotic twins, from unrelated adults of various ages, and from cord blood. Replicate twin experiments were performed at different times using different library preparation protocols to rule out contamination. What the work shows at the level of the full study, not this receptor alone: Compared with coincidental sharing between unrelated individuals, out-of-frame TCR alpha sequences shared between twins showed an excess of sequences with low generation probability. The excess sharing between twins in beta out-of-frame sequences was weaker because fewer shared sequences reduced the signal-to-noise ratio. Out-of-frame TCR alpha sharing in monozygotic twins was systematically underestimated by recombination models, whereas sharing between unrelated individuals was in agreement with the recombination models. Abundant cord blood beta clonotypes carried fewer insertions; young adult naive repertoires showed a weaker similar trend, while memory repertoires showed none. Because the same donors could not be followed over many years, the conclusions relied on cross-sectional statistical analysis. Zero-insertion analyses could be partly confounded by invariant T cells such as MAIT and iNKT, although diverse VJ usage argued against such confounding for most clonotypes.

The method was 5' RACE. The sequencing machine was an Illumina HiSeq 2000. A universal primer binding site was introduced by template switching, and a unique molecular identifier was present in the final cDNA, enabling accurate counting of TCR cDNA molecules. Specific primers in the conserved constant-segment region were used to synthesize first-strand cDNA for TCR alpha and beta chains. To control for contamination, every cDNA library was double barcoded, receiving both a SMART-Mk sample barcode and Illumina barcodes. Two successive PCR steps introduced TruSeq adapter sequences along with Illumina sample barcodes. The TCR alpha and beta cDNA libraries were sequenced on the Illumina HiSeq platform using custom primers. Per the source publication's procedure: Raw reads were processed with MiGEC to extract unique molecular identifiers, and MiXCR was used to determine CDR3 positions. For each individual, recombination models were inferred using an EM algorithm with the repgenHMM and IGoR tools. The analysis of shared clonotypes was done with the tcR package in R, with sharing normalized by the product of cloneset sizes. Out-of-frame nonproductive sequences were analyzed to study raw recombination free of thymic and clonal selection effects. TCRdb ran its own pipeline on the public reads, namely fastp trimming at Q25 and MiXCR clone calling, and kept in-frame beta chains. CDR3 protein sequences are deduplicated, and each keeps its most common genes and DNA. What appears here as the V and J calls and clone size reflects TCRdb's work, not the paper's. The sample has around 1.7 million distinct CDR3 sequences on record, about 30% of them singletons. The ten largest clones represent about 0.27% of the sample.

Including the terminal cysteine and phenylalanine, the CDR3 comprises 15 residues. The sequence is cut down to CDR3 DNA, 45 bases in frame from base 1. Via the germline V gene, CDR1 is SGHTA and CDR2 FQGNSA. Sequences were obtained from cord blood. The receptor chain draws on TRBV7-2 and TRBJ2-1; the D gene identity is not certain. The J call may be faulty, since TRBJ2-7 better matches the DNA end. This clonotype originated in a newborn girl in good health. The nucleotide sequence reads TGTGCCAGCAGCTATCGCGGTAACTCCTACAATGAGCAGTACTTC. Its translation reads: CASSYRGNSYNEQYF.